The next 8 T cell receptor beta chains were all read from a single sample in a study of blood T cell repertoires in COVID-19. The repertoire was sequenced with immunoSEQ multiplex PCR; TCRdb's copy has only in-frame clones and lacks some. The repertoire includes approximately 100,000 clones, around 85% of them detected once, and about 14% sits in the top ten. The sequenced sample consisted of peripheral blood. The receptors originated from a woman in her seventies with acute or convalescent COVID-19.

V and J are TRBV14 and TRBJ1-6; 9 nucleotides agree with TRBD1. From germline, CDR1 is SGHDN and CDR2 FVKESK. The V segment lost 1 base and the J segment 9 bases; nucleotides outside the gene matches: 4. This CDR3 has 15 residues. CDR3 bases: TGTGCCAGCAGCCAAGTAGGACAGGGGCGTTCACCCCTCCACTTT. This encodes CASSQVGQGRSPLHF.

This chain joins TRBV2 and TRBJ2-3; D might be TRBD2 (7 bases). Germline loops: CDR1 SNHLY, CDR2 FYNNEI. The CDR3 consists of 17 residues. Trimming cost V 7 bases and J 1 base, with 21 bases left between them. CDR3 DNA sequence: TGTGCCAGCACCCCAGTGGACAGAGGGGGGGGCACAGATACGCAGTATTTT. Translated: CASTPVDRGGGTDTQYF.

The chain has TRBV5-6 and TRBJ1-6; TRBD1 matches 9 bases. Germline CDR1 SGHDT, CDR2 YYEEEE. The CDR3 runs 16 residues. V lost 0 bases to trimming and J lost 6 bases; unmatched junction nucleotides: 4. The CDR3 here is CASSLVQGAFNSPLHF. In DNA, the CDR3 is TGTGCCAGCAGCTTGGTACAGGGGGCGTTTAATTCACCCCTCCACTTT.

The genes are TRBV7-2 and TRBJ2-5; 8 nucleotides line up with TRBD2. Germline V gives CDR1 SGHTA, CDR2 FQGNSA. V lost 0 bases to trimming and J lost 9 bases; unmatched junction nucleotides: 6. CDR3 length: 14 residues. In DNA form, the CDR3 reads TGTGCCAGCAGCTTAGCACTAGCCGGGGGGGCCCAGTACTTC. This translates into CASSLALAGGAQYF.

This clone was counted a few times. This chain joins TRBV29-1 and TRBJ1-1, with D tentatively TRBD1 (5 bases). From germline, CDR1 is SQVTM and CDR2 ANQGSEA. The CDR3 runs to 13 residues. V was pared by 6 bases and J by 2 bases, with 13 bases between. The CDR3, as DNA: TGCAGCGTCCCCCCGGACACCAACACTGAAGCTTTCTTT. Residues: CSVPPDTNTEAFF.

V is TRBV9 and J is TRBJ1-3, with D perhaps matching TRBD1 (6 bases). CDR3 length: 16 residues. Trimming left V 0 bases short and J 2 bases short, with 12 bases between. The germline CDR1 and CDR2 sequences are SGDLS and YYNGEE. This CDR3 reads CASSVEGVPPGNTIYF. In nucleotides, the CDR3 is TGTGCCAGCAGCGTAGAGGGGGTGCCTCCTGGAAACACCATATATTTT.

The chain links TRBV10-3 to TRBJ2-3, with TRBD1 matching over 8 bases. This CDR3 contains 15 residues. V lost 2 bases to trimming and J lost 1 base; unmatched junction nucleotides: 2. CDR1 and CDR2 (germline): ENHRY, SYGVKD. The CDR3 nucleotides read TGTGCCATCAGTGAGCCGGGACAGGGCACAGATACGCAGTATTTT. Translation gives CAISEPGQGTDTQYF.

In the case of this clone: A junction end diverges from the germline sequence, so it may reflect a read error. The J gene is TRBJ1-2, the V gene TRBV19, with TRBD1 matching over 7 bases. Germline V gene data show CDR1 as LNHDA and CDR2 as SQIVND (reference sequence). CDR3 length: 11 residues. The DNA of the CDR3 is TGTGCCAGTAGTATAGCCGCCGGGACAGCTTTC. Protein: CASSIAAGTAF. Combining the CDR3 with reference TRBV19 and TRBJ1-2 gives the whole variable domain DGGITQSPKYLFRKEGQNVTLSCEQNLNHDAMYWYRQDPGQGLRLIYYSQIVNDFQKGDIAEGYSVSREKKESFPLTVTSAQKNPTAFYLCASSIAAGTAFGSGTRLTVV.